The 32 T cell receptor beta chains below were found in one sample sequenced in a study of Graves' ophthalmopathy and Graves' hyperthyroidism. Amplification of TCR beta CDR3 regions used RNA transcripts. The workflow started with a first-round RT-PCR run with HTBI primers and then moved on to a second-round multiplex PCR. TCRdb reprocessed the multiplex PCR reads with MiXCR, giving one entry per CDR3 protein. The sample records 580,000 or so distinct CDR3 sequences, under 45% being singletons. Sequenced material: peripheral blood or thyroid tissue (not recorded which). These receptor sequences come from an adult man with Graves' hyperthyroidism.

This clonotype has ten or more counts. The chain is built from TRBV12-3 or TRBV12-4 and TRBJ2-5; 12 bases fit TRBD1. Germline trimming cut 6 bases from V and 4 bases from J; bases unmatched to any gene: 12. The CDR3 covers 17 residues. The CDR3 coding sequence is TGTGCCAGCAGCCTATTTACCGGGACAGGGGGCGCAGAGACCCAGTACTTC. As protein: CASSLFTGTGGAETQYF.

This clonotype was recorded a few times. The rearrangement links TRBV29-1 to TRBJ2-3; D gene unclear. Between the trimmed V and J ends, which lost 2 bases and 2 bases, there was a span of 11 bases. Looked up from germline, CDR1 is SQVTM and CDR2 is ANQGSEA. CDR3 size: 14 residues. The CDR3 protein is CSVEPNSNTDTQYF. CDR3 nucleotides: TGCAGCGTTGAACCCAACTCCAACACAGATACGCAGTATTTT.

The chain is built from TRBV5-4 and TRBJ1-2, with unresolved D. The germline V and J ends were trimmed by 4 bases and 0 bases, with 10 bases remaining between them. The length of the CDR3 is 14 residues. CDR1 and CDR2 from the germline V gene are SGHNT and YYREEE (reference sequence). The CDR3 here is CASSVWWSNYGYTF. DNA for the CDR3: TGTGCCAGCAGCGTCTGGTGGTCTAACTATGGCTACACCTTC.

About this clonotype: Just one base apart from a much larger clone, this may be a read error. The V call is TRBV12-3 or TRBV12-4, the J call TRBJ1-3, with TRBD1 as a possible D gene (6 bases). This CDR3 is built from 13 residues. CDR3 coding DNA: TGTGCCAGCACAGGGGACCCTGGAACCACCATATATTTT. Translated, it gives CASTGDPGTTIYF.

At least ten counts were recorded for this clonotype. The chain couples TRBV2 to TRBJ1-3; a possible D gene is TRBD1 (6 bases). Germline V lookup: CDR1 SNHLY, CDR2 FYNNEI. This CDR3 is 12 amino acids long. CDR3 region: CVLGGTGNTIYF. The CDR3 DNA reads as TGTGTATTAGGGGGGACTGGAAACACCATATATTTT.

This clonotype appeared many times. This sequence joins TRBV20-1 and TRBJ1-2; D gene unclear. V shed 1 base and J shed 7 bases, with 7 bases lying between them. Germline CDR1 and CDR2: DFQATT and SNEGSKA (reference sequence). The CDR3 spans 11 residues. The CDR3 sequence is CSARGLGGYTF. CDR3 in DNA: TGCAGTGCTAGAGGGTTGGGTGGCTACACCTTC.

The V and J genes are TRBV7-2 and TRBJ1-1; a weak D match, TRBD1 (5 bases). CDR1 SGHTA and CDR2 FQGNSA come from the germline V gene. V was cut by 5 bases and J by 6 bases, with 16 bases left in between. CDR3 length equals 14 residues. DNA for the CDR3: TGTGCCAGCAGCCACGGGACGCATGGCGCTGAAGCTTTCTTT. Its protein is CASSHGTHGAEAFF.

The chain is built from TRBV2 and TRBJ2-3; 7 nucleotides match TRBD2. The J segment lost 0 bases and the V segment lost 8 bases, leaving 17 bases of the junction unmatched. Germline CDR1 and CDR2: SNHLY and FYNNEI. This CDR3 comprises 18 residues. The CDR3, as DNA: TGTGCCAGCTCACCAATGGGAGGGCGGAGCGGAAGCACAGATACGCAGTATTTT. Protein: CASSPMGGRSGSTDTQYF.

The V and J genes are TRBV29-1 and TRBJ2-5; weak D call: TRBD2 (5 bases). The germline CDR1 and CDR2 sequences are SQVTM and ANQGSEA. V was pared by 7 bases and J by 4 bases, with 16 bases between. The CDR3 contains 13 residues. The CDR3 nucleotides are TGCAGCGCAGGCGGGCCTCAGAGAGAGACCCAGTACTTC. Its translation: CSAGGPQRETQYF.

This clonotype was recorded many times. The chain has TRBV28 and TRBJ2-5; D gene unclear. V was cut by 2 bases and J by 5 bases, with 6 bases left in between. The CDR3 sequence is 12 residues long. The germline V gene encodes CDR1 MDHEN and CDR2 SYDVKM. The CDR3 sequence is CASSLGYETQYF. Here the CDR3 DNA reads TGTGCCAGCAGTTTAGGGTACGAGACCCAGTACTTC.

There are many counts of this clonotype. The V and J genes are TRBV4-1 and TRBJ1-5; 7 bases map to TRBD1. Germline loops: CDR1 MGHRA, CDR2 YSYEKL. V dropped 4 bases and J dropped 2; count of bases not matched to a gene: 5. This CDR3 is 15 amino acids long. The CDR3 DNA sequence: TGCGCCAGCAGCCGCTCCGGGACAGGCAATCAGCCCCAGCATTTT. It is translated as CASSRSGTGNQPQHF.

The chain has TRBV9 and TRBJ1-2; tentative D call: TRBD1 (6 bases). Per the germline V gene, CDR1 is SGDLS and CDR2 is YYNGEE. The CDR3 is made up of 15 amino acids. The V end lost 3 bases, the J end lost 8 bases, and 20 bases lay between the germline ends. This CDR3 is CASSGRTGTLGGYTF. The CDR3 coding sequence is TGTGCCAGCAGCGGACGTACAGGGACCCTTGGGGGCTACACCTTC.

The V call is TRBV9, the J call TRBJ1-1; a possible D gene is TRBD1 (6 bases). The V gene lost 3 bases and the J gene lost 8 bases, with 14 bases spanning the gap. Germline CDR1 is SGDLS and CDR2 is YYNGEE. The CDR3 consists of 13 residues. The DNA for the CDR3 is TGTGCCAGCAGCGATGAGGGGGGAGACGAAGCTTTCTTT. Protein sequence: CASSDEGGDEAFF.

The V call is TRBV6-5, the J call TRBJ1-1; the D gene is possibly TRBD1 (5 bases). Per the germline V gene, CDR1 is MNHEY and CDR2 is SVGAGI. This CDR3 spans 13 amino acids. Deletions cut 2 bases from V and 11 bases from J, with 15 bases between. The CDR3 reads CASSYTPGQGAFF. The CDR3 nucleotides read TGTGCCAGCAGTTACACTCCAGGGCAAGGTGCTTTCTTT.

V usage is TRBV7-2 and J usage is TRBJ2-5; 9 bases agree with TRBD2. The CDR3 is 14 residues long. The V gene end was trimmed by 0 bases and the J gene end by 11 bases; junction bases not matched to a gene: 7. CDR1 and CDR2 (germline): SGHTA, FQGNSA. CDR3 in amino acids: CASSLASGRVFQYF. CDR3 coding DNA: TGTGCCAGCAGCTTAGCTAGCGGGAGAGTCTTTCAGTACTTC.

This clonotype was counted only a few times. The V gene is TRBV20-1, the J gene TRBJ2-3, with D maybe TRBD2 (5 bases). The germline gives CDR1 DFQATT, CDR2 SNEGSKA (reference sequence). Trimming left V 4 bases short and J 0 bases short, with 11 bases between. The CDR3 is made up of 14 amino acids. CDR3 protein: CSAKLVYSTDTQYF. The DNA for the CDR3 is TGCAGTGCTAAACTAGTGTATAGCACAGATACGCAGTATTTT.

The J gene is TRBJ2-5, the V gene TRBV7-6; TRBD2 agrees at 7 bases. The CDR3 is 17 amino acids. The trim removed 2 bases at V and 5 bases at J, leaving 14 bases unmatched. Germline-derived CDR1 and CDR2 are SGHVS and FNYEAQ. CDR3 coding DNA: TGTGCCAGCAGCTTAAGTATCGGAAGACTAGCTCGGGAGACCCAGTACTTC. This codes for CASSLSIGRLARETQYF.

This clonotype was seen a few times. The chain links TRBV6-1 to TRBJ2-7, with D unclear. Trimming removed 8 bases from V and 7 bases from J, with 12 bases in between. This CDR3 region has 11 residues. The germline gives CDR1 MNHNS, CDR2 SASEGT. CDR3 protein: CASGFRSEQYF. The CDR3 DNA follows: TGTGCCAGCGGATTCAGGAGTGAGCAGTACTTC.

This clonotype was detected many times. V usage is TRBV13 and J usage is TRBJ2-2; 9 bases align to TRBD2. Germline CDR1 and CDR2: PRHDT and FYEKMQ (reference sequence). Trimming at V came to 6 bases and at J to 5 bases, leaving 4 bases not matched to a gene. This CDR3 is 14 amino acids long. The CDR3 bases are TGTGCCAGCAGGACTAGCGGAGGTACCGGGGAGCTGTTTTTT. Protein: CASRTSGGTGELFF. Using reference TRBV13 and TRBJ2-2 for the parts outside the CDR3, the full variable domain is AAGVIQSPRHLIKEKRETATLKCYPIPRHDTVYWYQQGPGQDPQFLISFYEKMQSDKGSIPDRFSAQQFSDYHSELNMSSLELGDSALYFCASRTSGGTGELFFGEGSRLTVL.

This clonotype was recorded many times. The chain recombines TRBV7-6 with TRBJ2-7; no clear D gene. The ends were cut back, 2 bases at V and 3 bases at J, with 8 bases in the middle. This CDR3 is 13 amino acids long. The V gene's germline CDR1 is SGHVS and CDR2 FNYEAQ. The CDR3 reads CASSLSPGYEQYF. The CDR3 DNA reads as TGTGCCAGCAGCTTATCCCCCGGCTACGAGCAGTACTTC.

The sample holds many counts of this clonotype. V and J are TRBV12-3 or TRBV12-4 and TRBJ2-6; D is unresolved. The CDR3 totals 14 residues. V lost 7 bases and J 3 bases, leaving 10 bases between the germline ends. The CDR3 region has the DNA TGTGCCAGCACCTTGCTCAGTGGGGCCAACGTCCTGACTTTC. It translates to CASTLLSGANVLTF.

The chain joins TRBV19 to TRBJ1-6, with 9 bases aligning to TRBD1. The CDR3 length is 13 residues. Per germline, CDR1 LNHDA and CDR2 SQIVND (reference sequence). J was trimmed by 6 bases and V by 10 bases; bases with no gene match: 4. The CDR3 nucleotides are TGTGCCACCGGGACAGGGCCTAATTCACCCCTCCACTTT. Its protein is CATGTGPNSPLHF.

The rearrangement links TRBV10-3 to TRBJ1-2; TRBD1 is a possible D gene (5 bases). Germline V gene data show CDR1 as ENHRY and CDR2 as SYGVKD. The length of the CDR3 is 14 residues. Trimming shortened V by 5 bases and J by 4 bases, and 14 bases separated the two germline ends. CDR3 region: CAISQDGTLYGYTF. In nucleotides, the CDR3 is TGTGCCATCAGTCAGGACGGGACCCTCTATGGCTACACCTTC.

This clonotype was recorded many times. This chain links TRBV12-3 or TRBV12-4 with TRBJ2-6, with a weak D call TRBD1 (5 bases). Trimming stripped 6 bases from V and 0 bases from J, with 12 bases between. There are 16 residues in the CDR3. The CDR3 loop is CASSLAGFSGANVLTF. In nucleotides, the CDR3 is TGTGCCAGCAGCCTTGCAGGGTTCTCTGGGGCCAACGTCCTGACTTTC.

This clonotype was seen repeatedly, ten times or more. The V call is TRBV10-2, the J call TRBJ1-3, with 7 bases aligning to TRBD1. From germline, CDR1 is WSHSY and CDR2 SAAADI. The CDR3 has 19 amino acids. Germline trimming cut 4 bases from V and 4 bases from J; bases unmatched to any gene: 19. The CDR3, as DNA: TGCGCCAGCAGTGCGCCAGGGGGATCGAAGGGCGAACCCGGAAACACCATATATTTT. It is translated as CASSAPGGSKGEPGNTIYF.

This clonotype has just a few counts. The CDR3 region has the DNA TGTGCCAGCAGCGTAGGGACAGGCCACAATCAGCCCCAGCATTTT. It codes for CASSVGTGHNQPQHF. V gene TRBV9 combines with J gene TRBJ1-5; 7 nucleotides agree with TRBD1. The CDR3 runs 15 residues. The germline V gene encodes CDR1 SGDLS and CDR2 YYNGEE. Germline trimming cut 0 bases from V and 3 bases from J; bases unmatched to any gene: 3.

The J gene is TRBJ2-7, the V gene TRBV10-3; TRBD1 might be the D (6 bases). CDR1 is ENHRY and CDR2 is SYGVKD in the germline V gene. This CDR3 spans 13 amino acids. Trimming cost V 10 bases and J 4 bases, with 17 bases left between them. The CDR3 DNA reads as TGTGCCAGCTCAACCGGGACACAATACGAGCAGTACTTC. This gives the protein CASSTGTQYEQYF.

This clonotype was seen ten or more times. This chain uses TRBV11-2 with TRBJ2-5; 7 bases line up with TRBD2. Germline V gene sequence: CDR1 SGHAT, CDR2 FQNNGV. V trimming: 1 base; J trimming: 4 bases; junction bases outside the gene matches: 6. This CDR3 comprises 15 residues. This chain's CDR3 is CASSLGRGRGETQYF. CDR3 sequence (DNA): TGTGCCAGCAGCTTAGGTCGCGGGAGAGGAGAGACCCAGTACTTC.

Comment on this clonotype: Mismatch with germline at one junction end may stem from a read error. The chain is built from TRBV5-4 and TRBJ1-3; D ambiguous. Looked up from germline, CDR1 is SGHNT and CDR2 is YYREEE (reference sequence). CDR3 length equals 13 residues. CDR3 amino acids: CASRPYSGNTTYF. DNA of the CDR3: TGTGCCAGCAGACCGTACTCTGGAAACACCACATATTTT.

The rearrangement joins TRBV29-1 to TRBJ1-1; no firm D call. V shed 4 bases and J shed 1 base, with 10 bases lying between them. Germline V gene data show CDR1 as SQVTM and CDR2 as ANQGSEA. CDR3 length: 13 amino acids. Here the CDR3 DNA reads TGCAGCGTTGCTAGCGGGAGGAACACTGAAGCTTTCTTT. Residues: CSVASGRNTEAFF. Full variable domain (missing parts from reference TRBV29-1 and TRBJ1-1): SAVISQKPSRDICQRGTSLTIQCQVDSQVTMMFWYRQQPGQSLTLIATANQGSEATYESGFVIDKFPISRPNLTFSTLTVSNMSPEDSSIYLCSVASGRNTEAFFGQGTRLTVV.

This clonotype was counted a single time. V is TRBV7-2 and J is TRBJ2-5, with TRBD2 matching 13 bases. The CDR3 totals 16 residues. Looked up from germline, CDR1 is SGHTA and CDR2 is FQGNSA. Germline trimming cut 5 bases from V and 1 base from J; bases unmatched to any gene: 4. The CDR3 DNA follows: TGTGCCAGCAGCATGGGACTAGCGGGGATCCAAGAGACCCAGTACTTC. This sequence encodes CASSMGLAGIQETQYF.

This clonotype was detected many times. V is TRBV2 and J is TRBJ1-6; a weak D match, TRBD1 (5 bases). The CDR3 spans 16 residues. Germline lookup yields CDR1 SNHLY and CDR2 FYNNEI. The germline V and J ends were trimmed by 3 bases and 7 bases, with 16 bases remaining between them. CDR3 amino acids: CASSEWGVGENSPLHF. CDR3 bases: TGTGCCAGCAGTGAGTGGGGGGTGGGGGAGAATTCACCCCTCCACTTT.